This T cell receptor (beta chain) emerged from a study of blood T cell repertoires in COVID-19. The CDR3 has 14 residues. Trimming left V 7 bases short and J 8 bases short, with 15 bases between. In germline, CDR1 is MNHEY, CDR2 SVGAGI. Method: immunoSEQ multiplex PCR; TCRdb's copy keeps in-frame clones and lacks some. This table holds 16,000 or so clones, 87% found once. This clone was picked up one time. Sequenced sample: peripheral blood. The origin of this receptor is a human donor in a cohort sampled during active COVID-19. The chain couples TRBV6-5 to TRBJ1-6; weak D call: TRBD1 (5 bases). CDR3 amino acids: CASTERGYDSPLHF. CDR3 nucleotides: TGTGCCAGCACCGAGCGGGGGTATGATTCACCCCTCCACTTT.